These 2 T cell receptor beta chains originate from one sample sequenced in a study of blood T cell repertoires in COVID-19. Clones were read by immunoSEQ multiplex PCR, and TCRdb kept only the in-frame ones, dropping some. This table holds over 200,000 clones, less than 90% found once. Source material: peripheral blood. These receptors all come from a middle-aged man with active or convalescent COVID-19.

The rearrangement uses TRBV18 and TRBJ1-5, with 10 bases fitting TRBD1. Germline V CDR1 and CDR2: KGHSH, LQKENI. This CDR3 is 16 amino acids long. Trimming at V came to 5 bases and at J to 7 bases, leaving 11 bases not matched to a gene. CDR3 DNA sequence: TGTGCCAGCTCATCCCGGGACAGGGGTCGAGGCCAGCCCCAGCATTTT. Residues: CASSSRDRGRGQPQHF.

The chain recombines TRBV6-5 with TRBJ1-5, with D uncertain. CDR1 MNHEY and CDR2 SVGAGI come from the germline V gene. This CDR3 has 14 amino acids. The V and J ends lost 2 bases and 7 bases respectively, with 12 bases between them. The CDR3 DNA is TGTGCCAGCAGTTACGACGGGGAAGGACAGCCCCAGCATTTT. The encoded protein is CASSYDGEGQPQHF.